This TCR beta chain originates from a study of long-term antiretroviral therapy in people with HIV. Study-wide background: Initial samples were collected about a decade before the 2015 immediate-ART recommendation. Findings and limits, study-wide: CDR3 lengths in HIV samples spanned a narrower range than controls.

Regarding this clone: Its cognate antigen is unknown.

Amounts of 1-10 million cryopreserved PBMC were held in the samples before DNA extraction. This CDR3 spans 14 amino acids. The trim removed 5 bases at V and 0 bases at J, leaving 3 bases unmatched. Per the germline V gene, CDR1 is SNHLY and CDR2 is FYNNEI. Survey-level resolution applied to immunoSEQ assay v3.0. Clones were sequenced by immunoSEQ multiplex PCR, and TCRdb holds only the in-frame ones, with some missing. The sample includes some 10,000 clones, around 89% of them seen just once. This sample comprised unsorted PBMCs, obtained 0.2 years before starting antiretroviral therapy. The TCR was taken from a woman aged 40 to 50 with HIV. The rearrangement joins TRBV2 to TRBJ1-1; 7 nucleotides agree with TRBD1. CDR3 nucleotide sequence: TGTGCCAGCAGTTCACAGGGGATGAACACTGAAGCTTTCTTT. Its protein is CASSSQGMNTEAFF.